Listed below are T cell receptor beta chains from one sample, sequenced in a study of cytomegalovirus exposure and HLA in healthy donors. TCRdb's table, derived via immunoSEQ multiplex PCR, lists solely in-frame clones and lacks some. This sample carries about 92,000 clones, with approximately 15% going to the ten biggest clones. Sequencing was performed on PBMCs. These receptors were obtained from a man between 45 and 60 years old in good health and CMV-seropositive. Each CDR3 is given with its conserved first and last residue. The D gene is left open where the match is weak.

d_call	cdr3_length	v_call	j_call	cdr3_nt	cdr3_aa
.	12	TRBV6-5	TRBJ2-1	TGTGCCAGCAATTACATCCGGGATGAGCAGTTCTTC	CASNYIRDEQFF
TRBD2	15	TRBV7-9	TRBJ2-5	TGTGCCAGCAGCCCCCGACTAGCGGTCGGAGAGACCCAGTACTTC	CASSPRLAVGETQYF
TRBD1	14	TRBV30	TRBJ2-7	TGTGCCTGGACCCCGGGACAGGGGGCAGGGGAGCAGTACTTC	CAWTPGQGAGEQYF
.	14	TRBV6-1	TRBJ1-1	TGTGCCAGCAGTGCTGTTTGGGGGGGTGCTGAAGCTTTCTTT	CASSAVWGGAEAFF
.	16	TRBV11-2	TRBJ1-2	TGTGCCAGCAGGCCGAACCCCGGAGGGCTGGGCTATGGCTACACCTTC	CASRPNPGGLGYGYTF
.	18	TRBV18	TRBJ1-5	TGTGCCAGCTCACCTAGTTCTTCCGCAGACAGGCGCAATCAGCCCCAGCATTTT	CASSPSSSADRRNQPQHF
TRBD1	16	TRBV5-5	TRBJ1-5	TGTGCCAGCAGCAAAAGACAGGGGGAAGTTAAGCAGCCCCAGCATTTT	CASSKRQGEVKQPQHF
.	13	TRBV15	TRBJ1-1	TGTGCCACCAGCATCCGGGGTAACACTGAAGCTTTCTTT	CATSIRGNTEAFF
TRBD2	16	TRBV5-1	TRBJ2-3	TGCGCCAGCAGCGAGGGGACTAGCGGGAGAACAGATACGCAGTATTTT	CASSEGTSGRTDTQYF
TRBD2	16	TRBV19	TRBJ2-1	TGTGCCAGTAGTATCTTAGCGGGAGGGCCTGGAAATGAGCAGTTCTTC	CASSILAGGPGNEQFF
TRBD2	15	TRBV6-1	TRBJ2-7	TGTGCCAGCAGTGAGGGGACTAGCGGGAGCCTCGAGCAGTACTTC	CASSEGTSGSLEQYF